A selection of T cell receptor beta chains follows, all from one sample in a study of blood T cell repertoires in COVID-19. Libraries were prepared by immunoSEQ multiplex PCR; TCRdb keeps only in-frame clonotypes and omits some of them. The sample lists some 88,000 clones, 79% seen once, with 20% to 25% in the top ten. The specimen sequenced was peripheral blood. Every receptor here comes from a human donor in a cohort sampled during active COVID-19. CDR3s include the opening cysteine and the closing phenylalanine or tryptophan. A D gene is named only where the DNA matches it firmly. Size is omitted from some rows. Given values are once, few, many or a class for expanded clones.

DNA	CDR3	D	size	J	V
TGTGCCAGCAGCCCGGAGGGAAAGGGAAGGAATGGCTACACCTTC	CASSPEGKGRNGYTF	NA	NA	TRBJ1-2	TRBV6-5
TGTGCCAGCAGTGAAAGGGCGACAGCAAATTCACCCCTCCACTTT	CASSERATANSPLHF	NA	NA	TRBJ1-6	TRBV2
TGTGCCATCCGCCGAAACAGCCCTGAGGGTTTGTACTTC	CAIRRNSPEGLYF	NA	NA	TRBJ2-7	TRBV10-3
TGTGCCAGCAGCCCCTCCCTTGGGACAGCGTATGGCTACACCTTC	CASSPSLGTAYGYTF	TRBD1	NA	TRBJ1-2	TRBV11-2
TGTGCCACCGCGGACAGGGTATTGTCCTACGAGCAGTACTTC	CATADRVLSYEQYF	TRBD1	NA	TRBJ2-7	TRBV2
TGTGCCAGCAGCGTACCTCGGACAGGGGGCGGTGAGCAGTTCTTC	CASSVPRTGGGEQFF	TRBD1	NA	TRBJ2-1	TRBV9
TGCGCCAGCAGCCGGGGTACTGGCGGGCGCTCCTACGAGCAGTACTTC	CASSRGTGGRSYEQYF	NA	NA	TRBJ2-7	TRBV4-1
TGCGCCAGCAGCCCCGGGTATGGGGGCCTCACCAATGAGCAGTTCTTC	CASSPGYGGLTNEQFF	NA	NA	TRBJ2-1	TRBV5-1
TGCAGCGTTGTGGTCGAAACAGGCAAAAACACCGGGGAGCTGTTTTTT	CSVVVETGKNTGELFF	NA	NA	TRBJ2-2	TRBV29-1
TGTGCCAGCTCACCACCGGGGCCAAACACTGAAGCTTTCTTT	CASSPPGPNTEAFF	NA	NA	TRBJ1-1	TRBV18
TGTGCCAGCAGCTGGTACCTAGGGACTGCAAACACCATATATTTT	CASSWYLGTANTIYF	NA	once	TRBJ1-3	TRBV13
TGTGCCAGCAGCCCCGGGAGGGGGGCTGAAGCTTTCTTT	CASSPGRGAEAFF	NA	NA	TRBJ1-1	TRBV6-5
TGTGCCACCAGCGTATTATCCTCAGGTGCCCAGCATTTT	CATSVLSSGAQHF	NA	NA	TRBJ1-5	TRBV15
TGTGCCAGCAGCTTATGCTCCATACGACAGGTCTATGGCTACACCTTC	CASSLCSIRQVYGYTF	NA	few	TRBJ1-2	TRBV11-3
TGTGCCAGCAGTTTAGGACAATCGGAGACCCAGTACTTC	CASSLGQSETQYF	NA	NA	TRBJ2-5	TRBV12-3/TRBV12-4
TGTGCCACCAGTACGACGCAGGACTCCCAAGATACGCAGTATTTT	CATSTTQDSQDTQYF	NA	NA	TRBJ2-3	TRBV24-1
TGTGCCAGCAGTCAGGGGGGGACAGGGGGCTACGAGCAGTACTTC	CASSQGGTGGYEQYF	TRBD1	NA	TRBJ2-7	TRBV6-5
TGTGCCAGCAGCCAGGAGACTATGCGGGAGCGAGCCGGGGAGCTGTTTTTT	CASSQETMRERAGELFF	TRBD2	NA	TRBJ2-2	TRBV14
TGTGCCACCAGTGAGGCGACAGCCGTCCTGGGCACAGATACGCAGTATTTT	CATSEATAVLGTDTQYF	NA	once	TRBJ2-3	TRBV24-1
TGTGCCACCAGCAGAGATCGGCTAGCGGGAGTCACCGGGGAGCTGTTTTTT	CATSRDRLAGVTGELFF	TRBD2	NA	TRBJ2-2	TRBV15
TGTGCCAGCAGCATGACAGGGATGAACACTGAAGCTTTCTTT	CASSMTGMNTEAFF	TRBD1	NA	TRBJ1-1	TRBV2
TGTGCCAGCAGCCAAGAACTAGCGGCGACCTACGAGCAGTACTTC	CASSQELAATYEQYF	TRBD2	NA	TRBJ2-7	TRBV3-1/TRBV3-2